The clone carrying this T cell receptor beta chain was seen at least ten times. Its antigen is undetermined. The sample is drawn from a study of T cells in Graves' hyperthyroidism and ophthalmopathy. Amplified TCR beta CDR3 regions derived from RNA transcripts. When the TCR CDR3 underwent first-round RT-PCR, the HTBI primer set was used. MiXCR, run by TCRdb on the multiplex PCR reads, gives a single entry per CDR3 protein. The sample contains hundreds of thousands of distinct CDR3 sequences, approximately 14% of which appear only once. Whole-study findings and limits: Most thyroid clonotypes with frequency above 0.001 were detected in blood.

It was 10 ml of fresh peripheral blood that supplied the PBMCs. The CDR3 sequence is 12 residues long. Trimming shortened V by 6 bases and J by 4 bases, and 9 bases separated the two germline ends. Germline values: CDR1 LNHDA, CDR2 SQIVND (reference sequence). Sequenced material: blood. The receptor comes from a woman aged 18-30 years with Graves' hyperthyroidism. The chain couples TRBV19 to TRBJ2-5; D is undetermined. The CDR3 region is CASRQSGETQYF. CDR3 in DNA: TGTGCCAGTAGACAGTCTGGAGAGACCCAGTACTTC.